Listed here is a single T cell receptor (beta chain). The germline gives CDR1 MDHEN, CDR2 SYDVKM. There are 17 residues in the CDR3. The V segment lost 2 bases and the J segment 2 bases; nucleotides outside the gene matches: 9. TCRdb used MiXCR to reprocess the PCR reads, holding one entry per CDR3 protein. The sample has some 590,000 distinct CDR3 sequences, around 25% seen once; the top ten hold about 0.84%. The record originates from a study of molecular identifiers for immune sequencing clone quantification. Using 10%, 30% or 50% RNA, naive CD8 libraries were derived from approximately 22,000 to 940,000 sorted cells. When naive CD8 T cells were sorted, they were gated as CD8+CD4-CCR7+CD45RA+.

The V gene is TRBV28, the J gene TRBJ2-1, with 7 positions matching TRBD2. This clonotype was obtained from a human donor in good health. Some libraries in this study had Jurkat cell RNA spiked in. The sequenced sample consisted of naive CD8+ T cells from blood, with Jurkat cell RNA spiked in. The subset is: FACS-sorted CD8+CD4-CCR7+CD45RA+ naive T cells. The CDR3 here is CASSLGSGGSAYNEQFF. CDR3 DNA: TGTGCCAGCAGTTTAGGGTCTGGCGGGAGCGCCTACAATGAGCAGTTCTTC.